Included here is one TCR beta chain sequence, with context. One end of the junction is discordant with germline, which a read error may explain. The CDR3 is made up of 18 amino acids. Germline assignment: CDR1 MGHRA and CDR2 YSYEKL. Sequencing used immunoSEQ multiplex PCR; TCRdb keeps in-frame clones, though not all of them. The sample yields hundreds of thousands of clones, around 90% seen once. This record belongs to a study of blood T cell repertoires in COVID-19. The origin of this receptor is a woman aged 40 to 50 with COVID-19, enrolled during active disease. Sequenced material: peripheral blood. V and J are TRBV4-1 and TRBJ1-3; the D gene is possibly TRBD1 (6 bases). For the CDR3, the DNA is TGCGCCAGCAGCCCCATACCCCATACAGGGATCTCTGGAGACACCATATATTTT. This gives the protein CASSPIPHTGISGDTIYF.